This note documents a single T cell receptor (beta chain) sequence. Antigen specificity is unknown. Produced via immunoSEQ multiplex PCR; TCRdb's table is partial and in-frame only. The sample has approximately 29,000 clones; under 80% are singletons. Within the ViraFEST assay, antigen-specific CD4+ T cells underwent expansion with viral peptide pools prior to sequencing. Having been cultured for about ten days, the cells underwent CD4+ T cell isolation. It was between March and December 2020 that the person had a SARS-CoV-2 infection confirmed by PCR. The germline V gene encodes CDR1 MNHNY and CDR2 SVGAGI (reference sequence). This CDR3 has 13 amino acids. The V end was cut by 8 bases, the J end by 5 bases, with 13 bases between. This entry belongs to a study of vaccination effects on CD4 cells after COVID-19. As for the study in general: Either the BNT162b2 or mRNA-1273 vaccine was given to participants in two doses.

Broader study findings: Newly vaccine-induced clones made up most of the convalescents' post-vaccine spike-reactive clones.

The sample was CD4+ T cells from PBMCs cultured with a peptide pool, taken before COVID-19 vaccination. The TCR was taken from a human donor who had a prior SARS-CoV-2 infection. The chain couples TRBV6-6 to TRBJ2-1; D remains unclear. DNA of the CDR3: TGTGCCAGCCGGATCGGGCCGCACAATGAGCAGTTCTTC. Translating it yields CASRIGPHNEQFF.